Presented here are 18 T cell receptor beta chains from one specimen sequenced in a study of T cell changes during pregnancy in multiple sclerosis. Profiling relied on immunoSEQ multiplex PCR, and the TCRdb table lists in-frame clones only, not all of them. In the table there are about 80,000 clones, about 90% of which are singletons. The sample was peripheral blood, taken before pregnancy. All receptors come from a female donor with multiple sclerosis, enrolled in a pregnancy study.

The V and J genes are TRBV5-5 and TRBJ2-1; D is perhaps TRBD1 (5 bases). Germline CDR1 SGHKS, CDR2 YYEKEE (reference sequence). The CDR3 has 15 residues. The ends were cut back, 0 bases at V and 4 bases at J, with 11 bases in the middle. The CDR3 DNA reads as TGTGCCAGCAGCTTGGTGGCAGGGCGGTACAATGAGCAGTTCTTC. Its protein is CASSLVAGRYNEQFF.

This clone has more than one count but fewer than ten. The chain uses TRBV7-6 and TRBJ2-3; D is possibly TRBD2 (7 bases). Germline assignment: CDR1 SGHVS and CDR2 FNYEAQ. The CDR3 contains 17 residues. With 1 base removed from V and 2 bases from J, the gap between germline ends came to 16 bases. CDR3 protein: CASSLGAGGRVTDTQYF. The CDR3 DNA reads TGTGCCAGCAGCTTAGGGGCCGGGGGGCGCGTCACAGATACGCAGTATTTT.

The chain recombines TRBV6-5 with TRBJ2-1, with 7 bases aligning to TRBD2. V shed 0 bases and J 3 bases; nucleotides not matched to a gene: 2. CDR3 length equals 15 residues. Germline CDR1 MNHEY, CDR2 SVGAGI. In DNA, the CDR3 is TGTGCCAGCAGTTACTCGGCGGGGGACTACAATGAGCAGTTCTTC. As protein: CASSYSAGDYNEQFF.

The chain is built from TRBV19 and TRBJ1-6, with 10 nucleotides matching TRBD1. The CDR3 sequence is 14 residues long. Trimming removed 4 bases from V and 10 bases from J; junction bases left unmatched: 4. Per the germline V gene, CDR1 is LNHDA and CDR2 is SQIVND (reference sequence). The DNA for the CDR3 is TGTGCCAGTAGTACCCGGGACAGGGGCTCACCCCTCCACTTT. This gives the protein CASSTRDRGSPLHF.

The chain joins TRBV5-1 to TRBJ2-7; a possible D gene is TRBD1 (6 bases). The CDR3 length is 14 residues. Germline V gives CDR1 SGHRS, CDR2 YFSETQ. V lost 2 bases and J 2 bases, leaving 11 bases between the germline ends. The CDR3 DNA sequence: TGCGCCAGCAGCTTCACAGGGTCCACCTACGAGCAGTACTTC. This gives the protein CASSFTGSTYEQYF.

This sequence joins TRBV10-1 and TRBJ2-2; the match to TRBD2 covers 8 bases. The length of the CDR3 is 13 residues. J gave up 6 bases and V 4 bases, and 1 base lay outside the gene matches. Germline values: CDR1 WNHNN, CDR2 SYGVQD (reference sequence). The CDR3: CASSVAGSGELFF. In nucleotides, the CDR3 is TGCGCCAGCAGTGTAGCGGGGTCCGGGGAGCTGTTTTTT.

The rearrangement joins TRBV7-3 to TRBJ2-7, with 10 bases aligning to TRBD2. CDR3 length equals 15 residues. J lost 6 bases, V lost 5 bases, and 10 bases had no gene match. Germline V gene lookup returns CDR1 SGHTA and CDR2 FQGTGA. CDR3 in DNA: TGTGCCAGCAGCCCGGGAGCGGGGGGGCTCTCCGAGCAGTACTTC. Its protein is CASSPGAGGLSEQYF.

V gene TRBV2 combines with J gene TRBJ1-5; D uncertain. Trimming took off 4 bases at V and 9 bases at J, with 13 bases between the two ends. CDR1 is SNHLY and CDR2 is FYNNEI in the germline V gene. CDR3 length: 13 residues. CDR3 residues: CASSVDVAGPQHF. The DNA for the CDR3 is TGTGCCAGCAGTGTGGACGTAGCGGGGCCCCAGCATTTT. Looking up the rest from reference TRBV2 and TRBJ1-5 gives the full variable domain: EPEVTQTPSHQVTQMGQEVILRCVPISNHLYFYWYRQILGQKVEFLVSFYNNEISEKSEIFDDQFSVERPDGSNFTLKIRSTKLEDSAMYFCASSVDVAGPQHFGDGTRLSIL.

The chain combines TRBV5-1 with TRBJ2-7, with 7 positions matching TRBD2. CDR3 length: 15 residues. V trimming: 4 bases; J trimming: 2 bases; junction bases outside the gene matches: 9. Germline V gene data show CDR1 as SGHRS and CDR2 as YFSETQ. CDR3 sequence (DNA): TGCGCCAGCAGCGGGGGGGGGTGGGATACCTACGAGCAGTACTTC. Translating it yields CASSGGGWDTYEQYF.

The chain has TRBV6-5 and TRBJ1-6, with 10 positions matching TRBD1. There are 15 residues in the CDR3. The germline CDR1 and CDR2 sequences are MNHEY and SVGAGI. V lost 5 bases, J lost 6 bases, and 4 bases stayed unmatched. In DNA form, the CDR3 reads TGTGCCAGCAGTCAGGGACAGGGGTCTAATTCACCCCTCCACTTT. Its translation: CASSQGQGSNSPLHF.

The rearrangement uses TRBV5-4 and TRBJ1-6; TRBD1 aligns across 7 bases. Germline V lookup: CDR1 SGHNT, CDR2 YYREEE (reference sequence). The CDR3 has 15 residues. After removal of 0 bases from V and 10 bases from J, the junction contained 7 bases not matched to a gene. The CDR3 region is CASSLGGQTHSPLHF. In nucleotides, the CDR3 is TGTGCCAGCAGCTTGGGGGGACAGACCCACTCACCCCTCCACTTT.

The chain couples TRBV6-1 to TRBJ1-5; 9 bases map to TRBD1. The CDR3 has 16 residues. V shed 2 bases and J 5 bases; nucleotides not matched to a gene: 7. Germline V gene lookup returns CDR1 MNHNS and CDR2 SASEGT. The CDR3 loop reads CASSEFGTGSYQPQHF. The DNA of the CDR3 is TGTGCCAGCAGTGAATTTGGGACAGGGTCGTATCAGCCCCAGCATTTT.

This clone was counted between two and nine times. J is TRBJ2-7 and V is TRBV7-3, with D perhaps matching TRBD1 (6 bases). V lost 5 bases to trimming and J lost 5 bases, with 19 bases between them. CDR3 length: 15 residues. Germline CDR1 and CDR2: SGHTA and FQGTGA. CDR3 sequence (DNA): TGTGCCAGCAGCCCGGGGACATTGCCAACCCACGAGCAGTACTTC. Amino acids: CASSPGTLPTHEQYF. The variable domain in full, completed from reference TRBV7-3 and TRBJ2-7, reads GAGVSQTPSNKVTEKGKYVELRCDPISGHTALYWYRQSLGQGPEFLIYFQGTGAADDSGLPNDRFFAVRPEGSVSTLKIQRTERGDSAVYLCASSPGTLPTHEQYFGPGTRLTVT.

This clone is a singleton in its sample. The genes are TRBV7-2 and TRBJ2-1, with a weak D call TRBD2 (6 bases). The length of the CDR3 is 14 residues. Germline CDR1 SGHTA, CDR2 FQGNSA. V shed 4 bases and J shed 8 bases, with 15 bases lying between them. The CDR3 loop reads CASSSLAPSDEQFF. In nucleotides, the CDR3 is TGTGCCAGCAGCTCCCTAGCGCCCTCGGATGAGCAGTTCTTC.

V usage is TRBV19 and J usage is TRBJ2-7; 7 bases agree with TRBD2. The CDR3 runs 15 residues. Germline loops: CDR1 LNHDA, CDR2 SQIVND (reference sequence). With 5 bases clipped from V and 2 bases from J, the junction kept 9 bases outside the gene matches. This CDR3 is CASSPSGAGTYEQYF. In DNA form, the CDR3 reads TGTGCCAGTAGTCCCAGCGGGGCTGGAACCTACGAGCAGTACTTC.

This clone was seen just once. The chain joins TRBV5-1 to TRBJ2-5, with D possibly TRBD2 on 6 matching bases. The CDR3 loop spans 15 amino acids. The V end was cut by 0 bases, the J end by 3 bases, with 12 bases between. Germline V lookup: CDR1 SGHRS, CDR2 YFSETQ. The CDR3 region is CASSLAVAEEETQYF. The CDR3 bases are TGCGCCAGCAGCTTGGCCGTAGCGGAAGAAGAGACCCAGTACTTC.

This chain uses TRBV14 with TRBJ2-1, with 8 positions matching TRBD2. V lost 2 bases and J lost 10; bases outside the gene matches: 7. The CDR3 is made up of 14 amino acids. The germline CDR1 and CDR2 sequences are SGHDN and FVKESK. CDR3 protein: CASSQPGGPDEQFF. DNA of the CDR3: TGTGCCAGCAGCCAACCGGGGGGGCCGGACGAGCAGTTCTTC.

V usage is TRBV7-9 and J usage is TRBJ2-7, with 7 positions matching TRBD1. CDR1 and CDR2 from the germline V gene are SEHNR and FQNEAQ (reference sequence). This CDR3 is 15 amino acids long. V lost 9 bases, J lost 0 bases, and 11 bases stayed unmatched. Here the CDR3 reads CASPMTGTPSYEQYF. The CDR3, as DNA: TGTGCCAGTCCGATGACAGGGACGCCCTCCTACGAGCAGTACTTC.